The 31 T cell receptor beta chains below come from one sample, sequenced in a study of blood T cell repertoires in COVID-19. The repertoire was sequenced with immunoSEQ multiplex PCR; TCRdb's copy has only in-frame clones and lacks some. The sample holds approximately 110,000 clones; over 60% are singletons and the top ten take approximately 4.3%. The sequencing input was peripheral blood. The receptors derive from a human donor in a cohort sampled during active or convalescent COVID-19.

The chain joins TRBV6-6 to TRBJ2-7, with 11 bases fitting TRBD1. This CDR3 contains 16 residues. Germline CDR1 MNHNY, CDR2 SVGAGI (reference sequence). Trimming removed 6 bases from V and 0 bases from J; junction bases left unmatched: 7. The CDR3 DNA sequence: TGTGCCAGCAGAGGACAGGGGGCAAGGATCTCCTACGAGCAGTACTTC. It translates to CASRGQGARISYEQYF.

The genes are TRBV3-1 (or the pseudogene TRBV3-2) and TRBJ2-7; no clear D. V lost 5 bases to trimming and J lost 3 bases, with 5 bases between them. CDR3 length equals 11 residues. The V gene's germline CDR1 is LGHDT and CDR2 YNNKEL (reference sequence). DNA for the CDR3: TGTGCCAGCAGCACATACTACGAGCAGTACTTC. Encoded protein: CASSTYYEQYF.

The chain has TRBV27 and TRBJ1-5; 8 bases align to TRBD1. Germline V gene sequence: CDR1 MNHEY, CDR2 SMNVEV (reference sequence). V dropped 0 bases and J dropped 6; count of bases not matched to a gene: 7. This CDR3 is built from 16 residues. DNA for the CDR3: TGTGCCAGCAGTTTATCGTTGCAGGGGGCAATTCAGCCCCAGCATTTT. It encodes CASSLSLQGAIQPQHF.

The chain employs TRBV29-1 and TRBJ2-7; 7 bases agree with TRBD2. The ends lost 7 bases at V and 0 bases at J; junction bases unmatched: 12. CDR3 length: 15 residues. CDR1 SQVTM and CDR2 ANQGSEA come from the germline V gene. The CDR3 region is CSGGDPSGNSYEQYF. DNA of the CDR3: TGCAGCGGGGGGGACCCTAGCGGAAACTCCTACGAGCAGTACTTC.

The chain uses TRBV12-5 and TRBJ1-5; D ambiguous. Deletions cut 3 bases from V and 4 bases from J, with 13 bases between. This CDR3 contains 15 residues. CDR1 and CDR2 from the germline V gene are LGHNT and FRNRAP. This chain's CDR3 is CASGFTGFANQPQHF. The CDR3 DNA sequence: TGTGCTAGTGGTTTTACGGGGTTTGCAAATCAGCCCCAGCATTTT.

The chain is built from TRBV2 and TRBJ2-2; TRBD2 is a possible D gene (6 bases). This CDR3 is 15 amino acids long. The V gene's germline CDR1 is SNHLY and CDR2 FYNNEI. The V and J ends lost 7 bases and 12 bases respectively, with 24 bases between them. The chain's CDR3 is CASTPDHSGAAKLFF. CDR3 DNA: TGTGCCAGCACCCCTGATCACTCGGGAGCGGCTAAGCTGTTTTTT.

This chain connects TRBV6-6 to TRBJ2-7, with D maybe TRBD2 (8 bases). Between the trimmed V and J ends, which lost 10 bases and 0 bases, there was a span of 19 bases. This CDR3 contains 15 residues. Looked up from germline, CDR1 is MNHNY and CDR2 is SVGAGI (reference sequence). In DNA form, the CDR3 reads TGTGCCACAGGGGGTTGGCTAGCGGGCTCCTACGAGCAGTACTTC. Its protein is CATGGWLAGSYEQYF.

This clone came up once. The genes are TRBV7-3 and TRBJ2-3; 10 bases agree with TRBD2. The V gene's germline CDR1 is SGHTA and CDR2 FQGTGA. CDR3 length: 16 amino acids. Trimming cost V 1 base and J 1 base; bases outside gene matches: 2. CDR3 in DNA: TGTGCCAGCAGCTTAAGACTAGCGGGCCGCACAGATACGCAGTATTTT. The encoded protein is CASSLRLAGRTDTQYF. Supplemented by reference TRBV7-3 and TRBJ2-3, the full variable domain reads GAGVSQTPSNKVTEKGKYVELRCDPISGHTALYWYRQSLGQGPEFLIYFQGTGAADDSGLPNDRFFAVRPEGSVSTLKIQRTERGDSAVYLCASSLRLAGRTDTQYFGPGTRLTVL.

This clone has a single count. CDR3 residues: CASGPTSVSYNEQFF. The CDR3 nucleotides are TGTGCCAGCGGACCCACTAGCGTATCCTACAATGAGCAGTTCTTC. The V gene is TRBV27, the J gene TRBJ2-1; 7 nucleotides line up with TRBD2. CDR3 length: 15 amino acids. CDR1 MNHEY and CDR2 SMNVEV come from the germline V gene (reference sequence). With 8 bases clipped from V and 1 base from J, the junction kept 8 bases outside the gene matches.

V usage is TRBV5-5 and J usage is TRBJ2-5; no reliable D call. From germline, CDR1 is SGHKS and CDR2 YYEKEE (reference sequence). The CDR3 is made up of 14 amino acids. Trimming removed 2 bases from V and 4 bases from J, with 12 bases in between. The chain's CDR3 is CASSLTRSRETQYF. CDR3 coding DNA: TGTGCCAGCAGCTTAACGAGGTCGCGAGAGACCCAGTACTTC.

The CDR3 protein is CASSGGTLPATYNEQFF. In DNA, the CDR3 is TGTGCCAGCAGCGGGGGGACTCTACCGGCCACTTACAATGAGCAGTTCTTC. This sequence joins TRBV14 and TRBJ2-1; D possibly corresponds to TRBD2 (6 bases). The V and J ends lost 5 bases and 4 bases respectively, with 21 bases between them. The CDR3 loop spans 17 amino acids. Germline CDR1 reads SGHDN; CDR2 reads FVKESK.

The chain joins TRBV4-3 to TRBJ2-2; 9 bases align to TRBD2. CDR3 length equals 16 residues. Germline CDR1 LGHNA, CDR2 YSLEER. The V gene end was trimmed by 3 bases and the J gene end by 1 base; junction bases not matched to a gene: 3. In DNA, the CDR3 is TGCGCCAGCAGCCAGAGGACTAGCGTGAACACCGGGGAGCTGTTTTTT. It specifies CASSQRTSVNTGELFF.

This sequence joins TRBV10-3 and TRBJ2-3, with 10 bases that match TRBD1. J lost 4 bases, V lost 6 bases, and 7 bases had no gene match. The CDR3 loop spans 15 amino acids. Germline V lookup: CDR1 ENHRY, CDR2 SYGVKD. CDR3 DNA sequence: TGTGCCATCAGGCCGGGACAGGGGATGGCAGATACGCAGTATTTT. Encoded protein: CAIRPGQGMADTQYF.

The gene calls are TRBV19 and TRBJ2-7; 7 bases match TRBD1. This CDR3 is 16 amino acids long. With 6 bases clipped from V and 0 bases from J, the junction kept 11 bases outside the gene matches. Germline CDR1 LNHDA, CDR2 SQIVND (reference sequence). CDR3 nucleotides: TGTGCCAGTAGATATACAGGGGCTACCCCCTCCTACGAGCAGTACTTC. This encodes CASRYTGATPSYEQYF.

V usage is TRBV18 and J usage is TRBJ1-2, with 11 bases identical to TRBD1. V was pared by 8 bases and J by 5 bases, with 10 bases of the junction left unmatched. The CDR3 spans 15 residues. From germline, CDR1 is KGHSH and CDR2 LQKENI. The CDR3 protein is CASTRTGGKYYGYTF. CDR3 bases: TGTGCCAGCACCCGGACAGGGGGCAAATATTATGGCTACACCTTC.

The chain recombines TRBV4-3 with TRBJ1-1, with D possibly being TRBD1 (5 bases). Trimming pared 3 bases from V and 0 bases from J, leaving 20 bases between. The germline gives CDR1 LGHNA, CDR2 YSLEER. This CDR3 spans 18 amino acids. CDR3 coding DNA: TGCGCCAGCAGCCAGGGCCAGGGCCCCGGGGGTTTGAACACTGAAGCTTTCTTT. This sequence encodes CASSQGQGPGGLNTEAFF.

This chain uses TRBV4-1 with TRBJ2-3, with D maybe TRBD2 (5 bases). This CDR3 comprises 17 residues. The germline gives CDR1 MGHRA, CDR2 YSYEKL. Trimming cost V 3 bases and J 4 bases, with 20 bases left between them. CDR3 sequence (DNA): TGCGCCAGCAGCCACCATCCATCGAGCGGAAAACCAGATACGCAGTATTTT. Residues: CASSHHPSSGKPDTQYF.

CDR3 nucleotides: TGTGCCAGCAGTGACTTGACTATGAGACGGTGGACCTACGAGCAGTACTTC. Its protein product is CASSDLTMRRWTYEQYF. The rearrangement joins TRBV6-4 to TRBJ2-7; TRBD2 might be the D (5 bases). CDR1 and CDR2 from the germline V gene are MRHNA and SNTAGT. V was clipped by 1 base and J by 2 bases, with 18 bases between them. The CDR3 is made up of 17 amino acids.

The chain uses TRBV3-1 (or the pseudogene TRBV3-2) and TRBJ2-2, with TRBD2 matching 16 bases. Germline V gene sequence: CDR1 LGHDT, CDR2 YNNKEL (reference sequence). CDR3 length: 18 residues. V shed 4 bases and J 4 bases; nucleotides not matched to a gene: 6. The CDR3 region is CASSRGTSGGDITGELFF. CDR3 DNA: TGTGCCAGCAGCCGAGGGACTAGCGGGGGGGATATCACCGGGGAGCTGTTTTTT.

This clone has only a few counts. The chain couples TRBV11-2 to TRBJ1-2; tentatively, D is TRBD1 (5 bases). The CDR3 extends over 14 amino acids. Trimming took 0 bases from V and 5 from J, leaving 10 bases between them. Germline CDR1 and CDR2: SGHAT and FQNNGV. The CDR3 region has the DNA TGTGCCAGCAGCTTAGACCTGACAGCATATGGCTACACCTTC. Its protein is CASSLDLTAYGYTF.

This rearrangement joins TRBV6-5 to TRBJ1-6; TRBD1 aligns across 9 bases. The germline CDR1 and CDR2 sequences are MNHEY and SVGAGI. V lost 1 base to trimming and J lost 9 bases; unmatched junction nucleotides: 4. This CDR3 region has 15 residues. The CDR3 here is CASSYYWTGASPLHF. The DNA of the CDR3 is TGTGCCAGCAGTTACTACTGGACAGGGGCTTCACCCCTCCACTTT.

This clone was found once. This chain uses TRBV2 with TRBJ1-6, with D maybe TRBD1 (6 bases). Germline CDR1 and CDR2: SNHLY and FYNNEI. This CDR3 region has 15 residues. V was shortened by 6 bases and J by 7 bases, with 16 bases between the two germline ends. The CDR3 sequence is CASRGIGQRNSPLHF. CDR3 nucleotides: TGTGCCAGCAGGGGAATTGGACAGAGAAATTCACCCCTCCACTTT.

The chain recombines TRBV30 with TRBJ1-1, with a tentative D call TRBD1 (5 bases). This CDR3 spans 13 amino acids. Trimming took 0 bases from V and 2 from J, leaving 7 bases between them. Germline V lookup: CDR1 GTSNPN, CDR2 SVGIG (reference sequence). The CDR3 loop reads CAWSVQANTEAFF. The CDR3 coding sequence is TGTGCCTGGAGTGTACAGGCTAACACTGAAGCTTTCTTT.

V usage is TRBV19 and J usage is TRBJ2-2; D might be TRBD1 (6 bases). Between the trimmed V and J ends, which lost 9 bases and 6 bases, there was a span of 20 bases. There are 15 residues in the CDR3. Germline V CDR1 and CDR2: LNHDA, SQIVND (reference sequence). CDR3 DNA: TGTGCCAGCACCGGGGACACGGGAATCCCCGGGGAGCTGTTTTTT. Translation gives CASTGDTGIPGELFF.

This clone showed up just a few times. This rearrangement joins TRBV6-5 to TRBJ1-2; TRBD1 might be the D (5 bases). This CDR3 is 15 amino acids long. V gave up 2 bases and J gave up 5 bases, with 15 bases separating them. Germline CDR1 MNHEY, CDR2 SVGAGI. The CDR3 loop is CASSYEPGGRYGYTF. The CDR3 DNA reads TGTGCCAGCAGTTACGAACCGGGGGGTAGGTATGGCTACACCTTC.

This clone was observed a few times. This sequence joins TRBV5-8 and TRBJ1-1; 8 positions match TRBD1. CDR1 is SGHTS, CDR2 YDEGEE, per germline. V shed 3 bases, J shed 2 bases, and the junction held 6 bases outside the gene matches. The CDR3 extends over 15 amino acids. The CDR3 sequence: CASSWTGFQNTEAFF. In DNA, the CDR3 is TGTGCCAGCAGCTGGACAGGGTTTCAAAACACTGAAGCTTTCTTT.

The genes are TRBV7-2 and TRBJ2-5; 8 bases line up with TRBD2. Per germline, CDR1 SGHTA and CDR2 FQGNSA. The length of the CDR3 is 20 residues. J was trimmed by 4 bases and V by 0 bases; bases with no gene match: 19. This CDR3 reads CASSLAFRLGDGRAPETQYF. The CDR3 DNA follows: TGTGCCAGCAGCTTAGCGTTTCGACTGGGTGACGGGAGGGCCCCAGAGACCCAGTACTTC.

This clone has a single count. V usage is TRBV3-1 (or the pseudogene TRBV3-2) and J usage is TRBJ1-2; no clear D. The CDR3 runs to 14 residues. From germline, CDR1 is LGHDT and CDR2 YNNKEL (reference sequence). The V end was cut by 4 bases, the J end by 8 bases, with 17 bases between. Here the CDR3 reads CASSPDRQTRGYTF. CDR3 nucleotide sequence: TGTGCCAGCAGCCCGGACCGCCAAACTAGGGGCTACACCTTC.

The chain combines TRBV5-1 with TRBJ2-3; 7 bases match TRBD2. The CDR3 totals 15 residues. The V and J ends lost 0 bases and 2 bases, in that order; junction bases with no gene match: 3. Germline assignment: CDR1 SGHRS and CDR2 YFSETQ. The CDR3 region is CASSLVGGNTDTQYF. CDR3 sequence (DNA): TGCGCCAGCAGCTTGGTGGGGGGGAACACAGATACGCAGTATTTT.

V usage is TRBV4-1 and J usage is TRBJ2-7; D possibly corresponds to TRBD2 (7 bases). This CDR3 has 15 residues. V lost 3 bases and J 9 bases, leaving 21 bases between the germline ends. Germline values: CDR1 MGHRA, CDR2 YSYEKL. The CDR3 sequence is CASSQFGGGPEVQYF. The CDR3 DNA sequence: TGCGCCAGCAGCCAGTTCGGCGGGGGCCCAGAGGTGCAGTACTTC.

V gene TRBV10-3 combines with J gene TRBJ2-2; 9 bases agree with TRBD2. The CDR3 sequence is 16 residues long. V shed 6 bases and J 3 bases; nucleotides not matched to a gene: 8. The V gene's germline CDR1 is ENHRY and CDR2 SYGVKD. The CDR3 sequence: CAIRWASGIDTGELFF. As DNA, the CDR3 is TGTGCCATCAGATGGGCTAGCGGGATAGACACCGGGGAGCTGTTTTTT.